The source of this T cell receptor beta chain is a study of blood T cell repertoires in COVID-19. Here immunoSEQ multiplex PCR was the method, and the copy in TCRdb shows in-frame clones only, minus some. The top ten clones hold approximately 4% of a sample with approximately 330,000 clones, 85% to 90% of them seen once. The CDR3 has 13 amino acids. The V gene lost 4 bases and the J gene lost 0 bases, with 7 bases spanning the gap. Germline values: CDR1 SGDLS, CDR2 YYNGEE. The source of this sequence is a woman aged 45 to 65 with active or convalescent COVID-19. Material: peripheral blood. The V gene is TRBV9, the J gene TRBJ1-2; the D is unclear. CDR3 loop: CASSKYSNYGYTF. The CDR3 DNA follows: TGTGCCAGCAGCAAATACTCTAACTATGGCTACACCTTC.